This record concerns one T cell receptor (beta chain) sequence. The sample originates from a study of blood T cell repertoires in COVID-19. Study-level background: Both acute and convalescent COVID-19 samples were obtained from the United States, Italy and Spain. T cells, B-cell-depleted T cells, or PBMCs provided the cDNA or gDNA that served as material.

In the original workflow: Amplifying reference gene primers gave estimates of nucleated cell counts. This table comes from immunoSEQ multiplex PCR, and its TCRdb copy is limited to in-frame clones, with some not included. The DNA gave D and trimming, while V, J and clone size come from that table. The sample includes tens of thousands of clones, approximately 71% of them seen just once. This TCR was recovered from a human donor in a cohort sampled during active COVID-19. The specimen was peripheral blood.

In DNA, the CDR3 is TGTGCCAGCAGAGCGACCAAAGCATCTTGGAGGCGTACGCAGTATTTT. Translation gives CASRATKASWRRTQYF. V is TRBV28 and J is TRBJ2-3; D perhaps matches TRBD2 (5 bases). CDR1 and CDR2 from the germline V gene are MDHEN and SYDVKM. The CDR3 runs 16 residues. With 6 bases removed from V and 8 bases from J, the gap between germline ends came to 24 bases.